Below, 26 T cell receptor beta chains from the same sample are listed, as sequenced in a study of control samples from healthy donors and cancer patients. Measured with immunoSEQ multiplex PCR; TCRdb has only the in-frame clones, and not every one. The sample includes some 130,000 clones, around 88% of them seen just once. The sample was blood. The receptors stem from a man aged 40-49 years in good health.

The chain recombines TRBV10-3 with TRBJ1-1; D may be TRBD1 (6 bases). This CDR3 has 11 amino acids. Germline CDR1 ENHRY, CDR2 SYGVKD. Trimming shortened V by 11 bases and J by 1 base, and 8 bases separated the two germline ends. The CDR3 reads CAPTGNTEAFF. The CDR3 DNA sequence: TGTGCCCCGACAGGGAACACTGAAGCTTTCTTT.

This CDR3 is CASSLRWVGEGYTF. The CDR3, as DNA: TGTGCCAGCAGCTTACGCTGGGTTGGGGAAGGCTACACCTTC. J is TRBJ1-2 and V is TRBV7-9; D not resolved. CDR3 length: 14 amino acids. Between the trimmed V and J ends, which lost 2 bases and 8 bases, there was a span of 15 bases. Germline CDR1 reads SEHNR; CDR2 reads FQNEAQ (reference sequence).

Concerning this clone: This same CDR3 is encoded by further DNA sequences in the sample. The gene calls are TRBV12-3 or TRBV12-4 and TRBJ1-2; 7 bases are a match to TRBD1. The CDR3 sequence is 12 residues long. Losses at the gene ends were 5 bases for V and 7 bases for J; bases not matched to a gene: 4. CDR3 DNA: TGTGCCAGCAGTCTCGACAGGGTTGGCTACACCTTC. Protein sequence: CASSLDRVGYTF.

V gene TRBV9 combines with J gene TRBJ1-2; maybe TRBD1 (6 bases). Trimming took 5 bases from V and 8 from J, leaving 16 bases between them. The CDR3 has 13 amino acids. Germline CDR1 reads SGDLS; CDR2 reads YYNGEE. The DNA for the CDR3 is TGTGCCAGCAGTTTAGAGGGCAGGGGCGGCTACACCTTC. Protein product: CASSLEGRGGYTF. The entire variable domain, with the rest obtained from reference TRBV9 and TRBJ1-2, is as follows: DSGVTQTPKHLITATGQRVTLRCSPRSGDLSVYWYQQSLDQGLQFLIQYYNGEERAKGNILERFSAQQFPDLHSELNLSSLELGDSALYFCASSLEGRGGYTFGSGTRLTVV.

This chain connects TRBV12-3 or TRBV12-4 to TRBJ1-2; TRBD1 agrees at 8 bases. This CDR3 comprises 13 residues. The J segment lost 6 bases and the V segment lost 6 bases, leaving 6 bases of the junction unmatched. As DNA, the CDR3 is TGTGCCAGCAGCTTACAGGGGGGCCATGGCTACACCTTC. Amino acids: CASSLQGGHGYTF.

The chain's CDR3 is CASSLEGRGSYGYTF. CDR3 sequence (DNA): TGCGCCAGCAGCTTGGAAGGCAGGGGTAGCTATGGCTACACCTTC. This rearrangement joins TRBV5-1 to TRBJ1-2; TRBD1 might be the D (6 bases). The V end lost 0 bases, the J end lost 4 bases, and 13 bases lay between the germline ends. CDR1 SGHRS and CDR2 YFSETQ come from the germline V gene. CDR3 size: 15 residues.

V and J are TRBV7-9 and TRBJ2-7, with 9 bases aligning to TRBD1. Germline CDR1 and CDR2: SEHNR and FQNEAQ (reference sequence). Germline trimming cut 4 bases from V and 5 bases from J; bases unmatched to any gene: 3. CDR3 length equals 13 residues. The CDR3 DNA follows: TGTGCCAGCAGCTGGAGACAGGGGGACGAGCAGTACTTC. It yields the protein CASSWRQGDEQYF.

This chain links TRBV6-5 with TRBJ2-7, with D tentatively TRBD1 (6 bases). V shed 6 bases and J shed 0 bases, with 9 bases lying between them. The CDR3 has 13 amino acids. Germline values: CDR1 MNHEY, CDR2 SVGAGI. The CDR3 bases are TGTGCCAGCAGGGACAGTGCCTCCTACGAGCAGTACTTC. Its protein is CASRDSASYEQYF.

This clone is a singleton in its sample. The CDR3 loop is CASSIEKGTGNNEQFF. The CDR3 bases are TGTGCCAGTAGTATCGAAAAAGGGACCGGGAACAATGAGCAGTTCTTC. The V call is TRBV19, the J call TRBJ2-1; D could derive from TRBD1 or TRBD2 (5 bases each). The CDR3 is made up of 16 amino acids. Germline V gives CDR1 LNHDA, CDR2 SQIVND (reference sequence). With 3 bases removed from V and 5 bases from J, the gap between germline ends came to 17 bases. Supplemented by reference TRBV19 and TRBJ2-1, the full variable domain reads DGGITQSPKYLFRKEGQNVTLSCEQNLNHDAMYWYRQDPGQGLRLIYYSQIVNDFQKGDIAEGYSVSREKKESFPLTVTSAQKNPTAFYLCASSIEKGTGNNEQFFGPGTRLTVL.

The rearrangement uses TRBV5-6 and TRBJ1-2; a weak D match, TRBD1 (6 bases). CDR1 and CDR2 (germline): SGHDT, YYEEEE. CDR3 size: 12 residues. V dropped 6 bases and J dropped 6 bases, with 12 bases sitting between them. CDR3 nucleotides: TGTGCCAGCAACGACAGGCCCCATGGCTACACCTTC. It specifies CASNDRPHGYTF. Together with reference TRBV5-6 and TRBJ1-2, the CDR3 gives the full variable domain: DAGVTQSPTHLIKTRGQQVTLRCSPKSGHDTVSWYQQALGQGPQFIFQYYEEEERQRGNFPDRFSGHQFPNYSSELNVNALLLGDSALYLCASNDRPHGYTFGSGTRLTVV.

The chain is built from TRBV5-8 and TRBJ1-2, with TRBD1 matching 7 bases. Germline trimming cut 5 bases from V and 8 bases from J; bases unmatched to any gene: 9. The CDR3 totals 13 residues. CDR1 and CDR2 from the germline V gene are SGHTS and YDEGEE. The CDR3, as DNA: TGTGCCAGCAGTTCCGACAGGGCGGGCGGCTACACCTTC. Residues: CASSSDRAGGYTF.

The chain is built from TRBV25-1 and TRBJ1-2; D is ambiguous. Trimming left V 1 base short and J 8 bases short, with 11 bases between. Germline values: CDR1 MGHDK, CDR2 SYGVNS. CDR3 length: 13 residues. This CDR3 is CASSELGQRGYTF. CDR3 coding DNA: TGTGCCAGCAGTGAATTGGGTCAGCGAGGCTACACCTTC.

V usage is TRBV28 and J usage is TRBJ1-3; TRBD1 agrees at 10 bases. The CDR3 length is 16 residues. After removal of 7 bases from V and 9 bases from J, the junction contained 15 bases not matched to a gene. Germline V gene sequence: CDR1 MDHEN, CDR2 SYDVKM. CDR3 DNA: TGTGCCAGCACTAACGAAGAGCCCGGGACAGGGGCCACCATATATTTT. As protein: CASTNEEPGTGATIYF.

This chain links TRBV30 with TRBJ1-6; D may be TRBD1 (5 bases). Germline lookup yields CDR1 GTSNPN and CDR2 SVGIG (reference sequence). The CDR3 consists of 11 residues. V was clipped by 3 bases and J by 8 bases, with 5 bases between them. Here the CDR3 DNA reads TGTGCCTGGAGCAGGGATTCACCCCTCCACTTT. It codes for CAWSRDSPLHF.

V is TRBV24-1 and J is TRBJ1-4; perhaps TRBD1 as D (6 bases). The CDR3 spans 15 residues. Germline values: CDR1 KGHDR, CDR2 SFDVKD. V was cut by 4 bases and J by 7 bases, with 15 bases left in between. The CDR3 here is CATSDPGDGVEKLFF. DNA for the CDR3: TGTGCCACCAGTGACCCAGGGGACGGGGTTGAAAAACTGTTTTTT.

V gene TRBV11-3 combines with J gene TRBJ1-2; TRBD1 agrees at 10 bases. CDR3 length equals 15 residues. V shed 4 bases and J 2 bases; nucleotides not matched to a gene: 4. The germline V gene has CDR1 SGHNT and CDR2 YENEEA. The CDR3 sequence: CASSSGTGVNYGYTF. CDR3 nucleotides: TGTGCCAGCAGCTCGGGGACAGGGGTCAACTATGGCTACACCTTC.

The chain carries TRBV3-1 (or the pseudogene TRBV3-2) and TRBJ2-7; D may correspond to TRBD1 or TRBD2 (5 bases each). This CDR3 comprises 13 residues. V was shortened by 4 bases and J by 4 bases, with 11 bases between the two germline ends. The V gene's germline CDR1 is LGHDT and CDR2 YNNKEL (reference sequence). This CDR3 reads CASSRDPTYEQYF. CDR3 nucleotides: TGTGCCAGCAGCCGGGACCCCACTTACGAGCAGTACTTC.

The V and J genes are TRBV7-2 and TRBJ1-2; D is unresolved. Trimming left V 3 bases short and J 5 bases short, with 16 bases between. The CDR3 spans 15 residues. Germline CDR1 and CDR2: SGHTA and FQGNSA. CDR3 in amino acids: CASSFPGREGYGYTF. CDR3 nucleotide sequence: TGTGCCAGCAGCTTCCCAGGCCGGGAGGGTTATGGCTACACCTTC.

The chain uses TRBV28 and TRBJ1-6; D uncertain. Per the germline V gene, CDR1 is MDHEN and CDR2 is SYDVKM. Trimming removed 8 bases from V and 6 bases from J, with 8 bases in between. This CDR3 comprises 12 residues. As DNA, the CDR3 is TGTGCCAGCGTAAAGGTTAATTCACCCCTCCACTTT. It is translated as CASVKVNSPLHF.

V usage is TRBV27 and J usage is TRBJ1-6; 10 bases are a match to TRBD1. CDR3 size: 15 residues. The germline gives CDR1 MNHEY, CDR2 SMNVEV (reference sequence). V lost 5 bases, J lost 6 bases, and 4 bases stayed unmatched. The chain's CDR3 is CASSLDRGGNSPLHF. The CDR3 DNA sequence: TGTGCCAGCAGTCTGGACAGGGGGGGTAATTCACCCCTCCACTTT.

This chain uses TRBV7-9 with TRBJ1-2; 8 bases match TRBD1. The length of the CDR3 is 16 residues. V shed 2 bases and J 7 bases; nucleotides not matched to a gene: 12. Germline V gene data show CDR1 as SEHNR and CDR2 as FQNEAQ (reference sequence). The DNA for the CDR3 is TGTGCCAGCAGCTTAATTGCATTCGGGACAGGTTCTGGCTACACCTTC. Its protein product is CASSLIAFGTGSGYTF.

V is TRBV14 and J is TRBJ1-2, with unresolved D. CDR3 size: 13 residues. Germline V CDR1 and CDR2: SGHDN, FVKESK. The V and J ends lost 1 base and 3 bases respectively, with 6 bases between them. The CDR3: CASSQGIDYGYTF. CDR3 in DNA: TGTGCCAGCAGCCAAGGGATAGACTATGGCTACACCTTC.

This chain links TRBV7-2 with TRBJ2-4; D is unclear. Germline lookup yields CDR1 SGHTA and CDR2 FQGNSA. There are 16 residues in the CDR3. Trimming removed 5 bases from V and 0 bases from J, with 14 bases in between. The CDR3 reads CASSPGFLAAKNIQYF. The CDR3 DNA reads TGTGCCAGCAGCCCGGGCTTCCTGGCAGCCAAAAACATTCAGTACTTC.

This rearrangement joins TRBV30 to TRBJ1-2, with 7 bases matching TRBD1. The CDR3 extends over 14 amino acids. J gave up 3 bases and V 2 bases, and 6 bases lay outside the gene matches. Germline V CDR1 and CDR2: GTSNPN, SVGIG (reference sequence). DNA for the CDR3: TGTGCCTGGAGTATACAGACAGGGCACTATGGCTACACCTTC. Its protein is CAWSIQTGHYGYTF.

Only one count was recorded for this clone. The V gene is TRBV11-3, the J gene TRBJ1-6, with D maybe TRBD1 (6 bases). CDR1 and CDR2 (germline): SGHNT, YENEEA. This CDR3 spans 13 amino acids. Trimming pared 5 bases from V and 7 bases from J, leaving 9 bases between. For the CDR3, the DNA is TGTGCCAGCAGCGGAGACAGGAATTCACCCCTCCACTTT. Translated, it gives CASSGDRNSPLHF.

This clone was found a few times. The V call is TRBV28, the J call TRBJ1-1; D remains ambiguous. Germline values: CDR1 MDHEN, CDR2 SYDVKM. This CDR3 region has 14 residues. Trimming pared 2 bases from V and 1 base from J, leaving 8 bases between. The DNA of the CDR3 is TGTGCCAGCAGTTTACCTGGTCAGAACACTGAAGCTTTCTTT. Encoded protein: CASSLPGQNTEAFF.